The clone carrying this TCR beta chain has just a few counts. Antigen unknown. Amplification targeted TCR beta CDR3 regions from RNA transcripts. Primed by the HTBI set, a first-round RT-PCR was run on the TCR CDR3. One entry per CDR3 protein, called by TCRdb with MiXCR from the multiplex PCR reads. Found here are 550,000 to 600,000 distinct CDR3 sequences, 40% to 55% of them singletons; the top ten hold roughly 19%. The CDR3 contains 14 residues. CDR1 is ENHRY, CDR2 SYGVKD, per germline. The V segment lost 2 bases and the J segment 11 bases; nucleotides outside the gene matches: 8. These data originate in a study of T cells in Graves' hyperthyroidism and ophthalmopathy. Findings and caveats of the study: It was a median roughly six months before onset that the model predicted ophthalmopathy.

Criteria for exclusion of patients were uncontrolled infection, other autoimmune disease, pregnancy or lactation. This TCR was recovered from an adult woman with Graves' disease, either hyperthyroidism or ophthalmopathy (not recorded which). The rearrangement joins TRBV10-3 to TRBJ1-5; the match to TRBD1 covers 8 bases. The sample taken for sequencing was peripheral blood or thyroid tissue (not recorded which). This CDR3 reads CAISEGQGEETQHF. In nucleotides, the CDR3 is TGTGCCATCAGTGAGGGACAGGGAGAAGAGACCCAGCATTTT.